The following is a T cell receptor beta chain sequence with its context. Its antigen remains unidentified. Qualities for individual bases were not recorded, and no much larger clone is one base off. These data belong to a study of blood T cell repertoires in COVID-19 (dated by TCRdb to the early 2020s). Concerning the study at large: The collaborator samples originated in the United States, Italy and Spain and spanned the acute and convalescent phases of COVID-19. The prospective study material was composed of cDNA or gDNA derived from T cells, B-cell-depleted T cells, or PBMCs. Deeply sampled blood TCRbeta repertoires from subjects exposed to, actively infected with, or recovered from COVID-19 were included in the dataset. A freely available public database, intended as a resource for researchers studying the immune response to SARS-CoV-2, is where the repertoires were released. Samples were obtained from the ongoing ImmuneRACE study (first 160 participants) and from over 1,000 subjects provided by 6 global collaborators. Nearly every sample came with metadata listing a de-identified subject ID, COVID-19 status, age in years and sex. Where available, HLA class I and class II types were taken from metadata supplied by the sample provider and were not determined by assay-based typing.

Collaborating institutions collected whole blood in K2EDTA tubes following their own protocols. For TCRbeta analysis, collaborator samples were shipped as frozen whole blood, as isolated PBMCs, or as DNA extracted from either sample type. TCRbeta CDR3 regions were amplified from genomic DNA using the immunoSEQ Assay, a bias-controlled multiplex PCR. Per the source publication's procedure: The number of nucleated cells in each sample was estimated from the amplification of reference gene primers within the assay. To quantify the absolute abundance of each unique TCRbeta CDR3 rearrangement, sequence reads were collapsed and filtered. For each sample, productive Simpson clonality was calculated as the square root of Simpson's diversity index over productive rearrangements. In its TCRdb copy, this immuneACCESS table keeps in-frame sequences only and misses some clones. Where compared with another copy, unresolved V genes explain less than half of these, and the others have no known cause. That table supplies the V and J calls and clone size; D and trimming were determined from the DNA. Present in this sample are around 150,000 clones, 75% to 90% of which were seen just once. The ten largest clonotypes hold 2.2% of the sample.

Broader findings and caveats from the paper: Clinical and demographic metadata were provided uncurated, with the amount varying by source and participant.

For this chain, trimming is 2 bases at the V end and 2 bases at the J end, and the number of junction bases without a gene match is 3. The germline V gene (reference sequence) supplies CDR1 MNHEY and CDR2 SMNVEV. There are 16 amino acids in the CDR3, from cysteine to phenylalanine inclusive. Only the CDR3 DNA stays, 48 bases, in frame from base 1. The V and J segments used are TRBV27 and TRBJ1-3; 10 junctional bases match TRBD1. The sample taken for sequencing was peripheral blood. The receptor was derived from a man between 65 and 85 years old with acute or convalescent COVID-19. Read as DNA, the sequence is TGTGCCAGCAGTTTAGCCGGACAGGGGGCTGGAAACACCATATATTTT. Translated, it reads CASSLAGQGAGNTIYF.